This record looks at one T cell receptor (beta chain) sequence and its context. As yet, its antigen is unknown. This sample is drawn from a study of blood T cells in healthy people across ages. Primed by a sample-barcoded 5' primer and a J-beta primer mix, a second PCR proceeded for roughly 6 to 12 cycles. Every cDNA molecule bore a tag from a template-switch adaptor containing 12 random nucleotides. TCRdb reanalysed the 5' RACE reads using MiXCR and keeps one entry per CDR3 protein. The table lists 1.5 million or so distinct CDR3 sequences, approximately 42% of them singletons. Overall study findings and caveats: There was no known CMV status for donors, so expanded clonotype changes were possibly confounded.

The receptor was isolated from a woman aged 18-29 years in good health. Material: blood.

The CDR3 protein is CSASEGGYSPLHF. The CDR3 DNA is TGCAGTGCTAGTGAGGGGGGGTATTCACCCCTCCACTTT. V usage is TRBV20-1 and J usage is TRBJ1-6; a possible D gene is TRBD1 (6 bases). Germline V gives CDR1 DFQATT, CDR2 SNEGSKA (reference sequence). Trimming removed 3 bases from V and 8 bases from J, with 11 bases in between. The CDR3 runs 13 residues.